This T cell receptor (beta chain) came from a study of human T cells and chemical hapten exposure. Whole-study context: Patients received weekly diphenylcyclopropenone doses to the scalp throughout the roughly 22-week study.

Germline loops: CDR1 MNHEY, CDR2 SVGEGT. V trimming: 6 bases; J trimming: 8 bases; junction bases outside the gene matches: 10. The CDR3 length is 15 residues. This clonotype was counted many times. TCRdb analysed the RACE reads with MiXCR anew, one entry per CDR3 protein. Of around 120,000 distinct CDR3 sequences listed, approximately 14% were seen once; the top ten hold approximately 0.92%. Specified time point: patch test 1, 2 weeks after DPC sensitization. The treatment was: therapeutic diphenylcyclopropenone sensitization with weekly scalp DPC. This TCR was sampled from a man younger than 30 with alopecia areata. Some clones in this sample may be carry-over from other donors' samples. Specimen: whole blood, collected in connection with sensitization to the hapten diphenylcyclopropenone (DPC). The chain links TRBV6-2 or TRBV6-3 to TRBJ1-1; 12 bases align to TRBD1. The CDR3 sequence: CASRSSGTGGGEAFF. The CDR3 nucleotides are TGTGCCAGCAGATCGTCCGGGACAGGGGGCGGGGAAGCTTTCTTT.